This T cell receptor (beta chain) was sequenced for a study of low-dose radiotherapy and immunotherapy resistance in tumors. Study at large: Cohort 1 was given 0.5 Gy fractions every 2 weeks, 6.5 Gy in total.

Indicated time point: after trial treatment. Treatment defined: LDRT plus nivolumab, ipilimumab, low-dose cyclophosphamide and aspirin (RACIN trial). Along with nivolumab and ipilimumab, donors received aspirin, low-dose cyclophosphamide and low-dose radiotherapy. Patients who could take part had advanced solid tumors with no tumor-infiltrating lymphocytes. The CDR3 covers 16 residues. The J segment lost 6 bases and the V segment lost 4 bases, leaving 4 bases of the junction unmatched. This clonotype was seen many times. TRAV- and TRBV-specific primers primed first-strand cDNA, covering alpha and beta chains. PCR amplification of the TCRs was performed with Phusion for 20 PCR cycles, and it relied on a constant-region primer together with a V-primer adapter. A single record per CDR3 protein comes from TCRdb applying MiXCR to the reads. The table includes about 100,000 distinct CDR3 sequences, around 20% detected once.

Source: PBMCs, taken after low-dose radiotherapy plus immunotherapy. This TCR derives from a male donor with prostate cancer. The J gene is TRBJ2-1, the V gene TRBV23-1; TRBD2 aligns across 15 bases. TRBV23-1 is labeled an ORF, and its function is uncertain. The CDR3 coding sequence is TGCGCCAGCAGTCCTGGACTAGCGGGGGGGGGCAATGAGCAGTTCTTC. Its protein product is CASSPGLAGGGNEQFF.